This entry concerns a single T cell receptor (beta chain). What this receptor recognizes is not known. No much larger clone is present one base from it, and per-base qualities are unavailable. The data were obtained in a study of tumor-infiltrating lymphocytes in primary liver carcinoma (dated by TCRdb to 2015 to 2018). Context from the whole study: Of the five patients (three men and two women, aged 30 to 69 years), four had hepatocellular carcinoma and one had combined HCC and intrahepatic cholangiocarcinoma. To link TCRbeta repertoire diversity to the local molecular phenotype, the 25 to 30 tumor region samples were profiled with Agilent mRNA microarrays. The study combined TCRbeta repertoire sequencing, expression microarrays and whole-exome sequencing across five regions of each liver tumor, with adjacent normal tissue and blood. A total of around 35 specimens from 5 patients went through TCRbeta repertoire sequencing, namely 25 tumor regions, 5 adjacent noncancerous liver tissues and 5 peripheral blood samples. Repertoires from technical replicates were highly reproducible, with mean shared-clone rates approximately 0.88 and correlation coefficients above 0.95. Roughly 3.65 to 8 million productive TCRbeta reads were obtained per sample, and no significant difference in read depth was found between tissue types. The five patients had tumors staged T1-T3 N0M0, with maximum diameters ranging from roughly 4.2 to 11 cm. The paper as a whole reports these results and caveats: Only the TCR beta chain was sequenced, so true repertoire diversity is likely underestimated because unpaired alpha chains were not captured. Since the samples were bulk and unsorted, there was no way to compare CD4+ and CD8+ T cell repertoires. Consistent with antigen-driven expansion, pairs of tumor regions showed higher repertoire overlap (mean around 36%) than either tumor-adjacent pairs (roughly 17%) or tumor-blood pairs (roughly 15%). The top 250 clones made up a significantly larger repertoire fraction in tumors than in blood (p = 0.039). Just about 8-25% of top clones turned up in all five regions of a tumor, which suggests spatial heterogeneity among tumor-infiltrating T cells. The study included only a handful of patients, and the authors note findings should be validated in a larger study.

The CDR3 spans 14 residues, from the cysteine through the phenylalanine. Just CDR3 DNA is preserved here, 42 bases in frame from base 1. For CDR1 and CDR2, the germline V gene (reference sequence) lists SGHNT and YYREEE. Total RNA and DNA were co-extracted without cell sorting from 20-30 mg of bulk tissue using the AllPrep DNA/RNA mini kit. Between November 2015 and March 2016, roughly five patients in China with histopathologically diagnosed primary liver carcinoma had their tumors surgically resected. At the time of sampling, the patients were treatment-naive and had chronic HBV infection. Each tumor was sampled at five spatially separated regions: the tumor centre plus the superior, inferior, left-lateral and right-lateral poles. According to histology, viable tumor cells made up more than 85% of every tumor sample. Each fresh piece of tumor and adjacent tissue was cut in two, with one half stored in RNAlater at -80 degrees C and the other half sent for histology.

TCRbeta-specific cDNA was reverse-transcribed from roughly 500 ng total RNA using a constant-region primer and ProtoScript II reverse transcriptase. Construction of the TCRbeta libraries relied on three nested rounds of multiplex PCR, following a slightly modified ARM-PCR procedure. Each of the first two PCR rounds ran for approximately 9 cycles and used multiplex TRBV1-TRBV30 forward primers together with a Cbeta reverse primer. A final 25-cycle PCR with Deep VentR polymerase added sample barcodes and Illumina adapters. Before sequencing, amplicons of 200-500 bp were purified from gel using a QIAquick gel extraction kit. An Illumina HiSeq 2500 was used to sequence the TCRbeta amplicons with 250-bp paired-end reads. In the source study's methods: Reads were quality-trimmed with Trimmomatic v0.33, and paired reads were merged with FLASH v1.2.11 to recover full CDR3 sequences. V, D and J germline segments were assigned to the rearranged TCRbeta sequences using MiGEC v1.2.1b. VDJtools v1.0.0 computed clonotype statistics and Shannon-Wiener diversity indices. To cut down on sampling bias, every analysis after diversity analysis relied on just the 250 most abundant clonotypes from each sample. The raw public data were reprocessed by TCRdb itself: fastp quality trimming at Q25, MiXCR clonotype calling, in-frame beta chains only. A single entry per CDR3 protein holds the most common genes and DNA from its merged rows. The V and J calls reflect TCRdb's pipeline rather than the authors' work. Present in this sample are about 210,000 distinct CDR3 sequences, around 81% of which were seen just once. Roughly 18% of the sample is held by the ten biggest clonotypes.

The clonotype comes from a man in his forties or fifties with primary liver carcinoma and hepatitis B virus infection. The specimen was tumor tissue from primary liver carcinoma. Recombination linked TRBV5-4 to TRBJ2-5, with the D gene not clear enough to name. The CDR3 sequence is CISSDEIGLETQYF. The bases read TGTATCAGCAGCGACGAGATAGGGTTGGAGACCCAGTACTTC.